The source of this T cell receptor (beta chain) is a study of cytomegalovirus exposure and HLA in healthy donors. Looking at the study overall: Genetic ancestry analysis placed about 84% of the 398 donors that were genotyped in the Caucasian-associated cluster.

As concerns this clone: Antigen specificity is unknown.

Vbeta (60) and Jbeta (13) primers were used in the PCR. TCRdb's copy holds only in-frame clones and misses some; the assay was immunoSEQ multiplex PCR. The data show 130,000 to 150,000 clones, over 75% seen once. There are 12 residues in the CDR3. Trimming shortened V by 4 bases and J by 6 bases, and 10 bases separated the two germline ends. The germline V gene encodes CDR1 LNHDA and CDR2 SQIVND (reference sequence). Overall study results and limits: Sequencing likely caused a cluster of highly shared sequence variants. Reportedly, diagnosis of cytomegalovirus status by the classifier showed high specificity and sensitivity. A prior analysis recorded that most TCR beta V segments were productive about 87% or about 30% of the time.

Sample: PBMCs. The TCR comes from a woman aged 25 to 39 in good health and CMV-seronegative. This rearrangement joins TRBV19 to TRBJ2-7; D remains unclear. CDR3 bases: TGTGCCAGTAGTAAGACTTCGGGCGAGCAGTACTTC. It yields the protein CASSKTSGEQYF.